Below, 26 T cell receptor beta chains from the same sample are listed, as sequenced in a study of tissue T cells after allogeneic stem cell transplantation. Some clones are missing from TCRdb's copy, which holds only in-frame ones; the method was immunoSEQ multiplex PCR. The table shows around 17,000 clones, with around 70% occurring only once. The specimen sequenced was spleen. Every receptor here comes from a female BALB/c mouse in good health. The strain bears MHC haplotype H2-d.

About this clone itself: All gene names here are mouse names. Read data end 1 residue before the CDR3 end; the end is taken from the germline J gene. V and J are TRBV31 and TRBJ2-5; 9 nucleotides align to TRBD1. Losses at the gene ends were 0 bases for V and 2 bases for J; bases not matched to a gene: 3. CDR3 size: 15 residues. Germline V gene lookup returns CDR1 GKSSPN and CDR2 SITVG. The part of the CDR3 DNA that was read is TGTGCCTGGAGTCTACAGGGGGCGTTCCAAGACACCCAGTAC. Its translation is CAWSLQGAFQDTQY. The whole CDR3 protein is CAWSLQGAFQDTQYF.

Turning to this clone: Genes and germline come from the mouse. The read ends 1 residue before the CDR3 terminus; that terminus is restored from the germline J gene. The chain has TRBV19 and TRBJ2-2; 9 bases fit TRBD1. The CDR3 loop spans 15 amino acids. The ends lost 3 bases at V and 2 bases at J; junction bases unmatched: 2. Per germline, CDR1 FNHDT and CDR2 SITEND (reference sequence). The CDR3 bases that were read are TGTGCCAGCAGTAGTGGACAGGGGAACACCGGGCAGCTCTAC. It specifies CASSSGQGNTGQLY. The CDR3 in its entirety is CASSSGQGNTGQLYF.

This clone occurred a few times. Gene labels here are mouse ones. The read ends 1 residue before the CDR3 terminus; that terminus is restored from the germline J gene. The chain links TRBV5 to TRBJ2-1, with D unclear. The CDR3 has 11 amino acids. The germline gives CDR1 LGHNA, CDR2 YNLKQL (reference sequence). The V and J ends lost 0 bases and 8 bases respectively, with 2 bases between them. The sequenced part of the CDR3 DNA is TGTGCCAGCAGCCAAGATACTGAGCAGTTC. Its translation: CASSQDTEQF. The whole CDR3 protein is CASSQDTEQFF.

Notes on this clone: The germline and genes are mouse ones. Partial CDR3 DNA: TGTGCCAGCAGTCTCCGGGACAGGGGTGCAGAAACGCTGTAT. Its protein is CASSLRDRGAETLY. The full CDR3 sequence reads CASSLRDRGAETLYF. V and J are TRBV14 and TRBJ2-3; the match to TRBD1 covers 9 bases. The read ends 1 residue early relative to the CDR3; the germline J gene fills the gap. The germline CDR1 and CDR2 sequences are SGHDT and FRDEAV. The junction had 4 bases not matched to a gene; V was cut back by 4 bases and J by 1 base. This CDR3 is 15 amino acids long.

A note on this clone: Mouse gene names and germline throughout. The read stops 1 residue short of the end of the CDR3; the missing end is completed from the germline J gene. J is TRBJ2-4 and V is TRBV13-1; TRBD2 matches 10 bases. V lost 1 base to trimming and J lost 2 bases; unmatched junction nucleotides: 1. CDR1 NSHNY and CDR2 SYGAGN come from the germline V gene. CDR3 size: 15 residues. CDR3 DNA, as far as it was read: TGTGCCAGCAGTGATACTGGGGGGGTTCAAAACACCTTGTAC. Protein: CASSDTGGVQNTLY. Given in full, the CDR3 is CASSDTGGVQNTLYF.

This clone appeared a single time. These gene names are mouse names. The read halts 1 residue ahead of the CDR3 end, with the missing end drawn from the germline J gene. This chain uses TRBV14 with TRBJ2-4, with 9 bases aligning to TRBD1. Germline CDR1 is SGHDT and CDR2 is FRDEAV. V was pared by 4 bases and J by 1 base, with 4 bases of the junction left unmatched. The CDR3 spans 15 residues. Partial CDR3 DNA: TGTGCCAGCAGTCCGGACAGGGGTGGTCAAAACACCTTGTAC. This encodes CASSPDRGGQNTLY. The whole CDR3 region reads CASSPDRGGQNTLYF. Combining the CDR3 with reference TRBV14 and TRBJ2-4 gives the whole variable domain EAGVTQSPRYAVLQEGQAVSFWCDPISGHDTLYWYQQPRDQGPQLLVYFRDEAVIDNSQLPSDRFSAVRPKGTNSTLKIQSAKQGDTATYLCASSPDRGGQNTLYFGAGTRLSVL.

Comments on this clone: Genes and germline are mouse. The CDR3 extends 1 residue past the end of the read, so its final part is completed from the germline J gene. The chain has TRBV20 and TRBJ1-1; a possible D gene is TRBD1 (5 bases). CDR1 is GFQATS and CDR2 is STVNSAI in the germline V gene. Trimming took off 3 bases at V and 4 bases at J, with 12 bases between the two ends. The CDR3 loop spans 13 amino acids. CDR3 bases read: TGTGGTGCTAGCTTCGCAGGGTCCACAGAAGTCTTC. It translates to CGASFAGSTEVF. The whole CDR3 reads CGASFAGSTEVFF.

In this sample, this clone turned up a few times. These gene names are mouse names. Read sequence stops 1 residue before the CDR3 end, and the germline J gene provides the missing end. The chain uses TRBV19 and TRBJ2-1; 13 nucleotides line up with TRBD2. The germline CDR1 and CDR2 sequences are FNHDT and SITEND (reference sequence). V trimming: 4 bases; J trimming: 7 bases; junction bases outside the gene matches: 8. This CDR3 spans 16 amino acids. The sequenced part of the CDR3 DNA is TGTGCCAGCAGTCCCGGACTGGGGGGGCGCCTGGCTGAGCAGTTC. As protein: CASSPGLGGRLAEQF. The entire CDR3 protein reads CASSPGLGGRLAEQFF.

Turning to this clone: Genes and germline are mouse. The CDR3 bases that were read are TGTGCCAGCAGTGTGGGACTGGGGGGGCTTGAACAGTAC. Translating it yields CASSVGLGGLEQY. The full CDR3 is CASSVGLGGLEQYF. The chain couples TRBV13-1 to TRBJ2-7; 14 bases align to TRBD2. Sequencing ends 1 residue short of the CDR3 end; the germline J gene provides the rest. CDR3 size: 14 residues. Germline values: CDR1 NSHNY, CDR2 SYGAGN. The V segment lost 3 bases and the J segment 6 bases; nucleotides outside the gene matches: 2.

Points on this clone: The genes are named according to mouse. Coverage ceases 1 residue before the CDR3 finishes, and the germline J gene fills in the end. The chain uses TRBV13-1 and TRBJ2-7; 11 bases agree with TRBD2. V gave up 1 base and J gave up 4 bases; unmatched junction bases: 4. The CDR3 extends over 15 amino acids. Germline V gives CDR1 NSHNY, CDR2 SYGAGN. The CDR3 DNA, read in part, is TGTGCCAGCAGTGATCCCGACTGGGGGGGATATGAACAGTAC. Protein product: CASSDPDWGGYEQY. The full CDR3 protein reads CASSDPDWGGYEQYF.

Comments on this clone: Gene names and germline match the mouse. The read stops 1 residue short of the end of the CDR3; the missing end is completed from the germline J gene. The chain employs TRBV5 and TRBJ1-4; 9 bases agree with TRBD1. The V segment lost 4 bases and the J segment 4 bases; nucleotides outside the gene matches: 4. The CDR3 contains 15 residues. Germline CDR1 LGHNA, CDR2 YNLKQL (reference sequence). The chain's CDR3 is CASSPDRGINERLFF. The sequenced part of the CDR3 DNA is TGTGCCAGCAGCCCCGACAGGGGGATCAACGAAAGATTATTT.

Turning to this clone: The germline and genes are mouse ones. The read stops 1 residue short of the end of the CDR3; the missing end is completed from the germline J gene. The V gene is TRBV14, the J gene TRBJ1-2; D might be TRBD1 (6 bases). This CDR3 has 14 residues. Per the germline V gene, CDR1 is SGHDT and CDR2 is FRDEAV. The V end lost 2 bases, the J end lost 0 bases, and 8 bases lay between the germline ends. CDR3 bases read: TGTGCCAGCAGTTTACAGGGAGCAAACTCCGACTACACC. As protein: CASSLQGANSDYT. The complete CDR3 sequence is CASSLQGANSDYTF.

Details on this clone: Gene names are the mouse ones. The sequenced part of the CDR3 DNA is TGTGCCAGCGGTGACTGGGGGGGAAGACAAAACACCTTGTAC. It specifies CASGDWGGRQNTLY. Given in full, the CDR3 is CASGDWGGRQNTLYF. The rearrangement uses TRBV13-2 and TRBJ2-4, with 9 bases matching TRBD2. The read comes to an end 1 residue before the CDR3 does, leaving the germline J gene to fill in the end. Germline V gene sequence: CDR1 NNHNN, CDR2 SYGAGS (reference sequence). The CDR3 loop spans 15 amino acids. The V segment lost 2 bases and the J segment 3 bases; nucleotides outside the gene matches: 4.

With regard to this clone: Germline and genes here are mouse. The read gets to within 1 residue of the CDR3 end, and the germline J gene fills in the rest. The V gene is TRBV13-2, the J gene TRBJ2-7; TRBD2 agrees at 8 bases. Unmatched junction bases numbered 7, after V lost 7 bases and J lost 7 bases. This CDR3 region has 12 residues. Germline values: CDR1 NNHNN, CDR2 SYGAGS (reference sequence). The sequenced part of the CDR3 DNA is TGTGCCAGCAGGAGGGGGGGCGGGGAACAGTAC. Its translation: CASRRGGGEQY. The CDR3, in full, reads CASRRGGGEQYF.

Concerning this clone itself: The listed genes are named as in mouse. CDR3 DNA, as far as it was read: TGTGCCAGCAGTAAAGACAATTCCTATAATTCGCCCCTCTAC. Translated, it gives CASSKDNSYNSPLY. The full CDR3 protein is CASSKDNSYNSPLYF. The genes are TRBV19 and TRBJ1-6; D not resolved. The read falls 1 residue short of the CDR3 end, and the missing part is taken from the germline J gene. TRBJ1-6 is an ORF for which the function is uncertain. Germline loops: CDR1 FNHDT, CDR2 SITEND (reference sequence). There are 15 residues in the CDR3. V shed 3 bases and J shed 0 bases, with 7 bases lying between them.

With respect to this clone: Any gene name here is a mouse gene name. The read terminates 1 residue before the CDR3 end, so the remaining end is supplied by the germline J gene. The chain couples TRBV5 to TRBJ2-3; the D gene is possibly TRBD1 (5 bases). The CDR3 contains 14 residues. The germline V gene encodes CDR1 LGHNA and CDR2 YNLKQL (reference sequence). The V gene lost 2 bases and the J gene lost 0 bases, with 6 bases spanning the gap. The CDR3 protein is CASSQQGSAETLYF. Partial CDR3 DNA: TGTGCCAGCAGCCAACAGGGTAGTGCAGAAACGCTGTAT.

About this clone itself: The gene names given are mouse names. The observed sequence ends 1 residue before the CDR3 terminus, with the missing tail filled in from the germline J gene. The chain combines TRBV1 with TRBJ2-5, with TRBD1 matching over 8 bases. CDR1 is NSQYPW, CDR2 LRSPGD, per germline (reference sequence). J lost 4 bases, V lost 8 bases, and 2 bases had no gene match. CDR3 size: 12 residues. Incomplete CDR3 DNA: TGCACCTGCGGGGACAGGAAAGACACCCAGTAC. It specifies CTCGDRKDTQY. In full, the CDR3 reads CTCGDRKDTQYF.

On this clone itself: Gene names are mouse gene names. The read gets to within 1 residue of the CDR3 end, and the germline J gene fills in the rest. The chain has TRBV5 and TRBJ2-5; TRBD2 aligns across 8 bases. Germline V gene sequence: CDR1 LGHNA, CDR2 YNLKQL (reference sequence). J was trimmed by 2 bases and V by 0 bases; bases with no gene match: 4. This CDR3 comprises 16 residues. The covered CDR3 bases are TGTGCCAGCAGCCAAGAACCGGGGGGGCCCCAAGACACCCAGTAC. Amino acid sequence: CASSQEPGGPQDTQY. The full-length CDR3 reads as CASSQEPGGPQDTQYF.

Worth noting for this clone: Gene and germline names: mouse. Coverage ceases 1 residue before the CDR3 finishes, and the germline J gene fills in the end. The rearrangement uses TRBV13-2 and TRBJ1-5, with 8 positions matching TRBD1. Germline V CDR1 and CDR2: NNHNN, SYGAGS (reference sequence). The CDR3 totals 13 residues. V trimming: 5 bases; J trimming: 3 bases; junction bases outside the gene matches: 1. The CDR3 is CASGDRGNQAPLF. Partial CDR3 DNA: TGTGCCAGCGGCGACAGGGGCAACCAGGCTCCGCTT.

In the case of this clone: The genes are named according to mouse. The CDR3 end falls 1 residue outside the read, so it is completed with the germline J gene. This chain uses TRBV13-2 with TRBJ2-1, with 10 bases lining up with TRBD2. The ends lost 0 bases at V and 3 bases at J; junction bases unmatched: 9. The CDR3 is 18 amino acids. CDR1 is NNHNN and CDR2 is SYGAGS in the germline V gene (reference sequence). CDR3 DNA (partial): TGTGCCAGCGGTGATGAGTCTGGGGGGGCGCGTGGCTATGCTGAGCAGTTC. Protein product: CASGDESGGARGYAEQF. In full, the CDR3 reads CASGDESGGARGYAEQFF.

Only a few counts were recorded for this clone. Genes here carry mouse names. The CDR3 is cut off 1 residue early in the read; its end comes from the germline J gene. This chain links TRBV13-2 with TRBJ2-7, with 10 bases fitting TRBD1. The J segment lost 0 bases and the V segment lost 2 bases, leaving 8 bases of the junction unmatched. This CDR3 is 17 amino acids long. The germline V gene encodes CDR1 NNHNN and CDR2 SYGAGS (reference sequence). CDR3 amino acids: CASGEAPGQGHSYEQYF. The covered CDR3 bases are TGTGCCAGCGGTGAAGCTCCGGGACAGGGGCACTCCTATGAACAGTAC.

A note on this clone: Genes here carry mouse names. The CDR3 end lies 1 residue beyond the end of the read and is filled in from the germline J gene. This rearrangement joins TRBV19 to TRBJ2-2; D may match TRBD1 or TRBD2 (6 bases each). The germline CDR1 and CDR2 sequences are FNHDT and SITEND (reference sequence). CDR3 length: 14 residues. Trimming removed 0 bases at V and 3 bases at J, with 6 bases between. CDR3 bases read: TGTGCCAGCAGTATAGGGGGGCACACCGGGCAGCTCTAC. This sequence encodes CASSIGGHTGQLY. The full CDR3 sequence reads CASSIGGHTGQLYF.

On this clone itself: Each gene name is a mouse one. The CDR3 end falls 1 residue outside the read, so it is completed with the germline J gene. This chain joins TRBV13-3 and TRBJ2-3; weak D call: TRBD2 (7 bases). The V and J ends lost 3 bases and 0 bases respectively, with 8 bases between them. Per germline, CDR1 NNHDY and CDR2 SYVADS. The CDR3 length is 14 residues. The part of the CDR3 DNA that was read is TGTGCCAGCAGTGGGGGGGCTAGTGCAGAAACGCTGTAT. It specifies CASSGGASAETLY. The complete CDR3 reads CASSGGASAETLYF.

A note on this clone: The listed genes are named as in mouse. Read sequence stops 1 residue before the CDR3 end, and the germline J gene provides the missing end. The chain carries TRBV13-1 and TRBJ1-4, with D maybe TRBD1 (6 bases). Trimming stripped 0 bases from V and 7 bases from J, with 13 bases between. The germline gives CDR1 NSHNY, CDR2 SYGAGN. The CDR3 contains 15 residues. The sequenced CDR3 bases are TGTGCCAGCAGTGATGGGGGGGGGCCGGTCGAAAGATTATTT. The encoded protein is CASSDGGGPVERLF. The full CDR3 protein is CASSDGGGPVERLFF.

This clone has more than one count but fewer than ten. Genes and germline are mouse. The read is 1 residue too short to cover the CDR3 end, so that end is filled in from the germline J gene. The chain joins TRBV13-3 to TRBJ2-7; D is ambiguous. CDR1 is NNHDY, CDR2 SYVADS, per germline. With 2 bases removed from V and 3 bases from J, the gap between germline ends came to 6 bases. The CDR3 is 12 residues long. Here the CDR3 reads CASSDEYYEQYF. CDR3 bases read: TGTGCCAGCAGTGACGAATACTATGAACAGTAC.

This clone was found a few times. Gene names are the mouse ones. The read stops 1 residue short of the end of the CDR3; the missing end is completed from the germline J gene. This chain links TRBV31 with TRBJ2-5, with 7 positions matching TRBD2. The germline V gene encodes CDR1 GKSSPN and CDR2 SITVG. The V segment lost 2 bases and the J segment 2 bases; nucleotides outside the gene matches: 7. The CDR3 loop spans 15 amino acids. The CDR3 here is CAWSSQLGFQDTQYF. CDR3 DNA (partial): TGTGCCTGGAGTTCCCAACTGGGGTTCCAAGACACCCAGTAC.